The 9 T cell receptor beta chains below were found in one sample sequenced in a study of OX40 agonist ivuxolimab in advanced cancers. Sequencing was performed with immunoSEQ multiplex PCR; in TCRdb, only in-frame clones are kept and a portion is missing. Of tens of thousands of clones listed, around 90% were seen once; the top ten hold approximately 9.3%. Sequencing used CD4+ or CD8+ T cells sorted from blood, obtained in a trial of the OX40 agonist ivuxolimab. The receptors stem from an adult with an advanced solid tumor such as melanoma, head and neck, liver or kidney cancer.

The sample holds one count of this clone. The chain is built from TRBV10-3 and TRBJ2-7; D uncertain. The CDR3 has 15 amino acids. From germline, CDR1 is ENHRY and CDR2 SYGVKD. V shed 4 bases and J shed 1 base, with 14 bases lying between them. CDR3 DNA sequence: TGTGCCATCAGTGTTGGGTTATCACTTTCCTACGAGCAGTACTTC. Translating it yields CAISVGLSLSYEQYF.

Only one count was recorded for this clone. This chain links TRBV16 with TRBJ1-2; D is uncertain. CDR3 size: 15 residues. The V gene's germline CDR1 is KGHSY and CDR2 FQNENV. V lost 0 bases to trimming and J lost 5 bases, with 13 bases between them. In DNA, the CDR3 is TGTGCCAGCAGCCAATCGCGCGAGGGCTTTTATGGCTACACCTTC. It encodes CASSQSREGFYGYTF.

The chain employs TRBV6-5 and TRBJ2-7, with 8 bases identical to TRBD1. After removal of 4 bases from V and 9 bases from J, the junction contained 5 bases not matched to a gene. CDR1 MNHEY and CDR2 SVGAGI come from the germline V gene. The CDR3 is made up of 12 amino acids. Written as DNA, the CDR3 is TGTGCCAGCAGTTTGGGACAGGCTTGGCAGTACTTC. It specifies CASSLGQAWQYF.

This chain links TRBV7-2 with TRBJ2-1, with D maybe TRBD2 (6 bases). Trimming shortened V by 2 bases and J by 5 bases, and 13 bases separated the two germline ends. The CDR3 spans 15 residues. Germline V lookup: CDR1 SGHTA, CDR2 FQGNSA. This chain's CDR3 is CASSLWRGLNNEQFF. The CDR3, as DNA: TGTGCCAGCAGCTTATGGCGGGGCCTCAACAATGAGCAGTTCTTC.

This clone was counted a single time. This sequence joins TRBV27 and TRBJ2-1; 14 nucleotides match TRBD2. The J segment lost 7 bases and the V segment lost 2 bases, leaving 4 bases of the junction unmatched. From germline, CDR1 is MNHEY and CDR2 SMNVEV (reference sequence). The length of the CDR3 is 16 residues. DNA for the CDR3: TGTGCCAGCAGTTTAATTGGGACTAGCGGGGGAAATGAGCAGTTCTTC. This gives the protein CASSLIGTSGGNEQFF.

In DNA form, the CDR3 reads TGTGCCAGCAGTTCCGGGACAGGGTCCTATGGCTACACCTTC. Translation gives CASSSGTGSYGYTF. This chain connects TRBV27 to TRBJ1-2, with TRBD1 matching 9 bases. The CDR3 sequence is 14 residues long. CDR1 and CDR2 from the germline V gene are MNHEY and SMNVEV (reference sequence). J gave up 4 bases and V 4 bases, and 4 bases lay outside the gene matches.

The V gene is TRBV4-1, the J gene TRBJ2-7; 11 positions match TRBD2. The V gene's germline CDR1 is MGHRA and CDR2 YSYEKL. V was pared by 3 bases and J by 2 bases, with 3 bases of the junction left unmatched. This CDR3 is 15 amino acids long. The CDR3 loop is CASSQLAGGPYEQYF. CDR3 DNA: TGCGCCAGCAGCCAGCTAGCGGGGGGACCCTACGAGCAGTACTTC.

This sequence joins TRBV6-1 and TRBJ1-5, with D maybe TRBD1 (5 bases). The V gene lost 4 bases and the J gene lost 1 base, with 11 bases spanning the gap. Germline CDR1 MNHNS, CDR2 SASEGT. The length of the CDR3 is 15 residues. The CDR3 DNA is TGTGCCAGCAGTGCCCCTCGGGGGAGCAATCAGCCCCAGCATTTT. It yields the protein CASSAPRGSNQPQHF.

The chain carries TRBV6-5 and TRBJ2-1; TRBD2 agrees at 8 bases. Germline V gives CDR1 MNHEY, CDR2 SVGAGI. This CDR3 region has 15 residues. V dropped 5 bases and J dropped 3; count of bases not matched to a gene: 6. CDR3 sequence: CASSPGLAHYNEQFF. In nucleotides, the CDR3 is TGTGCCAGCAGTCCTGGACTAGCCCACTACAATGAGCAGTTCTTC.